This paragraph reports one T cell receptor beta chain. The antigen remains unidentified. This PCR relied on a set of 60 Vbeta primers and 13 Jbeta primers. Repertoires were generated with immunoSEQ multiplex PCR, while TCRdb's copy carries only in-frame clones and drops some. The profile covers roughly 120,000 clones, with 81% appearing a single time and about 3.8% taken by the ten largest. Germline V gene data show CDR1 as LNHNV and CDR2 as YYDKDF (reference sequence). The CDR3 totals 16 residues. The sample originates from a study of cytomegalovirus exposure and HLA in healthy donors. About the study: Researchers found that roughly 80% of under 450 genotyped donors fell within the Caucasian-associated ancestry cluster. General study results and limits: Most TCR sequences were uncommon, yet certain public TCRs appeared in many donors. A later analysis, which compared TCR beta chains of equal frequency, found the HLA-associated ones more clonally expanded.

The clonotype originates from a woman younger than 45 in good health and CMV-seronegative. The gene calls are TRBV15 and TRBJ2-5; 12 bases are shared with TRBD1. The better agreement between TRBJ2-7 and the DNA end casts doubt on the J call. The source material was PBMCs. The CDR3 reads CATSRGGTGGLHEQYF. As DNA, the CDR3 is TGTGCCACCAGCAGAGGGGGGACAGGGGGCCTCCACGAGCAGTACTTC.